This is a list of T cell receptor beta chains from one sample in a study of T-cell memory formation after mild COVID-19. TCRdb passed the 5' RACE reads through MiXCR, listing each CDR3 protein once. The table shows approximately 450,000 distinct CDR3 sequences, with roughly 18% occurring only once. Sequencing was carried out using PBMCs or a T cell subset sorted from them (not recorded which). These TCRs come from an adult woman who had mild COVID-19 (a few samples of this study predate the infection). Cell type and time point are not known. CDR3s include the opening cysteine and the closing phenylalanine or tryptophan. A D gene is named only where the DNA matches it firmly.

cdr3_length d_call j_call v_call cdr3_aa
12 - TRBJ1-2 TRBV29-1 CSVEYPARGYTF
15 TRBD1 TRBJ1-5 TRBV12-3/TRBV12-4 CASSLSQGGYQPQHF
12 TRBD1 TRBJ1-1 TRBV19 CASRQGDTEAFF
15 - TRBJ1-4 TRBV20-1 CSASLPDSWNEKLFF
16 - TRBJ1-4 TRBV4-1 CASSQDQAQGREKLFF
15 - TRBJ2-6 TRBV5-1 CASREIGAGANVLTF
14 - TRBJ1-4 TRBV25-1 CASSELRQNEKLFF
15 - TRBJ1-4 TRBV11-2 CASSLGTGLDEKLFF
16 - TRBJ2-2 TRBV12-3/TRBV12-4 CASSFRGLGAAGELFF
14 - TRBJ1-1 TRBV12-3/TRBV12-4 CASSYTGLNTEAFF
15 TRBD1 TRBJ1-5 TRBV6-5 CASSKTGSHIKSQHF
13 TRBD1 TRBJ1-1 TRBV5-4 CASSLRGRTEAFF
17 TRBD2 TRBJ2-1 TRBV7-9 CASSSGTSGGGYNEQFF
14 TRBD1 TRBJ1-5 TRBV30 CAWSGQGAFQPQHF
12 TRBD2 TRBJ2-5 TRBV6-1 CASGLARETQYF
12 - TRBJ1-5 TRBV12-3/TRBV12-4 CSSSRLVQPQHF
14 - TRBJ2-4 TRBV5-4 CASTRRGAGSIQYF
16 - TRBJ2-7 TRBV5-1 CASSLNRPQRNYEQYF
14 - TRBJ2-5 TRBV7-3 CASSLNGDQETQYF
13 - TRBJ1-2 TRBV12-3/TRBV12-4 CASRQQGVYGYTF
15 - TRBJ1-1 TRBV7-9 CASSPSGTMNTEAFF
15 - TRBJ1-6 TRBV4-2 CASSQDDLTASPLHF
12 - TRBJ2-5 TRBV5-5 CASSPASETQYF
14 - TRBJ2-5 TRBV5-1 CASKRVVAGETQYF
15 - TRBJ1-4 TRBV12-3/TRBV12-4 CASTDDLVRGEKLFF
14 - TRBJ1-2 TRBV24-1 CATSDFRRPGAYTF
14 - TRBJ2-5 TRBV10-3 CAISGVKGDGGQYF
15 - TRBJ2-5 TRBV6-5 CASSYLRDRQETQYF
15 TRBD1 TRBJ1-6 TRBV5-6 CASSFLDRDDSPLHF
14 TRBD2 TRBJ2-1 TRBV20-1 CSARGLAGQNEQFF
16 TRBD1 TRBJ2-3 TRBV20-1 CSARDIRTGGTDTQYF
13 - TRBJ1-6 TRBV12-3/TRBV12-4 CASSPNRNSPLHF
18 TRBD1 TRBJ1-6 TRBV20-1 CSARELRIGDSYNSPLHF
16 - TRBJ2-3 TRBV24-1 CATSPGQDSSTDTQYF
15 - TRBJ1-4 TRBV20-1 CSARDSMQRNEKLFF
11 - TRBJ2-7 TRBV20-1 CSATLVHEQYF
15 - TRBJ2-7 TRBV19 CASSIGQASSYEQYF
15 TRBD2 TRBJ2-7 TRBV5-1 CASTITGGTGYEQYF
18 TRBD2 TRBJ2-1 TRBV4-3 CASSRRLAGESSYNEQFF
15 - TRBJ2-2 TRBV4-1 CASRQLGAATGELFF
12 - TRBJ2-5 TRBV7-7 CASSPGHETQYF
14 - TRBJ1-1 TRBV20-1 CSARYMKEYTEAFF
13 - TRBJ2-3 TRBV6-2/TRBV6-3 CASSYPGPDTQYF
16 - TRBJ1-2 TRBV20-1 CSARSPSGEAGYGYTF
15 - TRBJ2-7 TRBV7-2 CASSPVSGNSYEQYF
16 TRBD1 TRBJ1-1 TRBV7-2 CASSYRGLAENTEAFF